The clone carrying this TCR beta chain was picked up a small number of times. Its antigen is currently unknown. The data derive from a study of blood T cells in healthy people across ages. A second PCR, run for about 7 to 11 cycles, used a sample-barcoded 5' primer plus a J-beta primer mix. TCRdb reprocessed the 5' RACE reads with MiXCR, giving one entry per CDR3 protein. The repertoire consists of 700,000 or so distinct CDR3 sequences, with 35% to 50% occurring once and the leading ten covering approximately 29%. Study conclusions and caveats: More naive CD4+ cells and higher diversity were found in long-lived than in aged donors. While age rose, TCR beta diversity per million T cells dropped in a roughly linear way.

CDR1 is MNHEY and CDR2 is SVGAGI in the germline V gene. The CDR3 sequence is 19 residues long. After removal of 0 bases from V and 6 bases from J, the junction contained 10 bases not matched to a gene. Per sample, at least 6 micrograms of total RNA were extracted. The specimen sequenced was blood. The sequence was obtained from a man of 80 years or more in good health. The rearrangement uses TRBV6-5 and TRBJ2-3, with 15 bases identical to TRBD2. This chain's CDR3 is CASSYSMTGLAGGRDTQYF. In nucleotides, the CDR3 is TGTGCCAGCAGTTACTCGATGACAGGACTAGCGGGGGGGCGGGATACGCAGTATTTT.